These T cell receptor beta chains were read from a single sample in a study of T cell clones after liver transplantation. Only in-frame clones appear in the TCRdb table, and some are missing; sequencing was by immunoSEQ multiplex PCR. Here the sample spans about 45,000 clones, 70% to 90% being singletons. Sequencing was performed on CD4+ T cells from blood, taken 24 months after liver transplant. Receptor source: a human patient who received a liver transplant. Some T cells may originate from the graft donor. CDR3s include the opening cysteine and the closing phenylalanine or tryptophan. The D gene is left open where the match is weak. Clone size is stated in some rows and not others, as once, few, many or a class when expanded.

d_gene	j_gene	abundance	v_gene	CDR3nt	CDR3aa
TRBD2	TRBJ2-7	-	TRBV13	TGTGCCAGCAGCTTAGACGAGGGACTAAACCAACCCTACGAGCAGTACTTC	CASSLDEGLNQPYEQYF
-	TRBJ2-1	few	TRBV11-2	TGTGCCAGCGGAACCGAGATGTACAATGAGCAGTTCTTC	CASGTEMYNEQFF
-	TRBJ2-1	-	TRBV15	TGTGCCACCAGCCACAGGGATATCAATGAGCAGTTCTTC	CATSHRDINEQFF
-	TRBJ1-5	few	TRBV18	TGTGCCAGCTCACCATCTCCAGGGAATCAGCCCCAGCATTTT	CASSPSPGNQPQHF
-	TRBJ1-2	-	TRBV14	TGTGCCAGCAGCCTTATGGGGGATAAGATAACTTTCTATGGCTACACCTTC	CASSLMGDKITFYGYTF
-	TRBJ2-3	-	TRBV6-1	TGTGCCAGCAGAAGTACAGGCGGAATAGATACGCAGTATTTT	CASRSTGGIDTQYF
-	TRBJ2-1	-	TRBV11-2	TGTGCCAGCAGCTTGGGGACTCTCACGGGTGAGCAGTTCTTC	CASSLGTLTGEQFF
TRBD2	TRBJ2-3	-	TRBV11-3	TGTGCCAGCAGCCGGGGAGGATTAGCGGGAGGGACAGATACGCAGTATTTT	CASSRGGLAGGTDTQYF
-	TRBJ1-5	-	TRBV5-1	TGCGCCAGCAGCCCCACAGGGCGGAATCAGCCCCAGCATTTT	CASSPTGRNQPQHF
TRBD2	TRBJ2-7	once	TRBV5-1	TGCGCCAGCAGCTTGGTAGCGGGGCCCTACGAGCAGTACTTC	CASSLVAGPYEQYF
-	TRBJ2-2	once	TRBV7-3	TGTGCCAGCCATAGAGGGGGTCACGCCACCGGGGAGCTGTTTTTT	CASHRGGHATGELFF
TRBD2	TRBJ2-1	few	TRBV5-6	TGTGCCAGCAGGAAGTATAACGGGGGGGCGTTCAATGAGCAGTTCTTC	CASRKYNGGAFNEQFF
TRBD2	TRBJ2-5	-	TRBV2	TGTGCCAGCAGTAAGCGGGGGGGCCGAGAGACCCAGTACTTC	CASSKRGGRETQYF
-	TRBJ1-1	-	TRBV6-6	TGTGCCAGCAGTTACGGCACGAACACTGAAGCTTTCTTT	CASSYGTNTEAFF
-	TRBJ2-2	-	TRBV7-9	TGTGCCAGCAGCTTACGGGTTGCCAACACCGGGGAGCTGTTTTTT	CASSLRVANTGELFF
-	TRBJ2-7	-	TRBV27	TGTGCCAGCAGTTCCCCCCTCTCGAACGAGCAGTACTTC	CASSSPLSNEQYF
-	TRBJ1-5	-	TRBV30	TGTGCCTGGAGTGTACGAGGTTGGGGTTCCGATCAGCCCCAGCATTTT	CAWSVRGWGSDQPQHF
TRBD2	TRBJ2-1	-	TRBV27	TGTGCCAGCACCCGGGGGGACTCCTACAATGAGCAGTTCTTC	CASTRGDSYNEQFF
-	TRBJ1-1	-	TRBV11-2	TGTGCCAGCAGCACAAATGGTGGACCCACTGAAGCTTTCTTT	CASSTNGGPTEAFF
-	TRBJ2-7	-	TRBV4-1	TGCGCCAGCAGCGCAGGGGGCGGACTAGCGTTACAGCAGTACTTC	CASSAGGGLALQQYF
-	TRBJ2-1	-	TRBV4-2	TGTGCCAGCAGCCAAGAACCAGCGGACATGAGGTATGAGCAGTTCTTC	CASSQEPADMRYEQFF
-	TRBJ2-6	-	TRBV2	TGTGCCAGCGGCTCGACAGGCTCTGGGGCCAACGTCCTGACTTTC	CASGSTGSGANVLTF
-	TRBJ1-4	-	TRBV28	TGTGCCAGCAGTTTAACTAGGACGGAAAAACTGTTTTTT	CASSLTRTEKLFF
-	TRBJ2-2	-	TRBV15	TGTGCCACCAGCCCAAGCTATGGACATTCGAACACCGGGGAGCTGTTTTTT	CATSPSYGHSNTGELFF
TRBD1	TRBJ2-7	medium-sized	TRBV7-3	TGTGCCAGCAGCTTACGCGACAGGGGTGAGCAGTACTTC	CASSLRDRGEQYF
TRBD1	TRBJ1-5	-	TRBV19	TGTGCCAGTAGTATCGGACAGGGGATTAGGGATCAGCCCCAGCATTTT	CASSIGQGIRDQPQHF
TRBD1	TRBJ2-2	-	TRBV6-1	TGTGCCAGCCAGATGGGACAGCCCCCCACCGGGGAGCTGTTTTTT	CASQMGQPPTGELFF
TRBD1	TRBJ1-3	-	TRBV19	TGTGCCAGTAGACAGGGGGCTCCTGGAAACACCATATATTTT	CASRQGAPGNTIYF
-	TRBJ2-7	-	TRBV19	TGTGCCAGTAGTAGAGGACGGATCTCCTACGAGCAGTACTTC	CASSRGRISYEQYF
TRBD1	TRBJ1-4	-	TRBV5-6	TGTGCCAGCAGCCGAAGGACAGGGATGGGGGAAAAACTGTTTTTT	CASSRRTGMGEKLFF
-	TRBJ1-1	-	TRBV29-1	TGCAGCGTTGTGTCTCCGGGCACTGAAGCTTTCTTT	CSVVSPGTEAFF
-	TRBJ1-1	-	TRBV5-1	TGCGCCAGCAGCTTGTTAAAGGGGGTCCTGGGCACTGAAGCTTTCTTT	CASSLLKGVLGTEAFF
-	TRBJ1-1	-	TRBV19	TGTGCCAGTAGTAGCGTGGCAGGGTCCACTGAAGCTTTCTTT	CASSSVAGSTEAFF
TRBD1	TRBJ2-1	-	TRBV6-1	TGTGCCAGCAGTGAAGTAGACAGGGGGGGCTACAATGAGCAGTTCTTC	CASSEVDRGGYNEQFF
TRBD1	TRBJ1-2	-	TRBV6-5	TGTGCCAGCAGGCCGACAGGGAACTATGGCTACACCTTC	CASRPTGNYGYTF
-	TRBJ2-5	-	TRBV2	TGTGCCAGCAGGGTAGATTGGACAGAGACCCAGTACTTC	CASRVDWTETQYF
TRBD1	TRBJ1-2	-	TRBV28	TGTGCCAGCAGTATTGGACAGGTTTATGGCTACACCTTC	CASSIGQVYGYTF
TRBD2	TRBJ2-1	-	TRBV6-1	TGTGCCAGCCTCATTCTAGCGGGGAACTACAATGAGCAGTTCTTC	CASLILAGNYNEQFF
-	TRBJ1-1	-	TRBV18	TGTGCCAGCTCACAGGGGCGGAACACTGAAGCTTTCTTT	CASSQGRNTEAFF
TRBD1	TRBJ2-7	-	TRBV7-9	TGTGCCAGCAGCTTAGCACAGGGGCTAACCTACGAGCAGTACTTC	CASSLAQGLTYEQYF
-	TRBJ1-1	-	TRBV18	TGTGCCAGCTCACCAAAGAGTTCGGTGTCGGGGGCTTTCTTT	CASSPKSSVSGAFF
-	TRBJ2-5	few	TRBV7-6	TGTGCCAGCAGCTTAAGTGCGGGGACCCAGTACTTC	CASSLSAGTQYF
-	TRBJ2-1	-	TRBV28	TGTGCCAGCAGTTCCACGCTGTCGAATGAGCAGTTCTTC	CASSSTLSNEQFF
-	TRBJ2-2	-	TRBV19	TGTGCCAGCCGCCCATCAGGGATTAAGAACACCGGGGAGCTGTTTTTT	CASRPSGIKNTGELFF
-	TRBJ2-7	-	TRBV29-1	TGCAGCGTCGGGGACACTACCTACGAGCAGTACTTC	CSVGDTTYEQYF
TRBD1	TRBJ1-2	-	TRBV27	TGTGCCAGCGGGGGGGGACAGGGGAGCGGTTCGAACTATGGCTACACCTTC	CASGGGQGSGSNYGYTF
-	TRBJ1-2	-	TRBV5-1	TGCGCCAGCAGCTTGAGGGACTCTATAGGCGGCTACACCTTC	CASSLRDSIGGYTF
TRBD2	TRBJ2-7	-	TRBV7-2	TGTGCCAGCAGCCTTTCGGGGGGGGCCCAGCTACCCGGTTTTTACGAGCAGTACTTC	CASSLSGGAQLPGFYEQYF
-	TRBJ1-3	-	TRBV5-1	TGCGCCAGCAGCCCCGGTCTCGATGGGAACACCATATATTTT	CASSPGLDGNTIYF
-	TRBJ2-7	-	TRBV5-5	TGTGCCAGCAGCCAGGATCCGGGGGCCAGCTCCTACGAGCAGTACTTC	CASSQDPGASSYEQYF
-	TRBJ2-2	-	TRBV6-1	TGTGCCAGCATCGGGCCCCGGGGTTTCGGGGAGCTGTTTTTT	CASIGPRGFGELFF
-	TRBJ1-6	-	TRBV27	TGTGCCAGCAGTTCGTCAGCAGCTAATAATTCACCCCTCCACTTT	CASSSSAANNSPLHF
-	TRBJ1-1	-	TRBV21-1	TGTGCCAGCAGCAATACATGTCCAAACAGGGCCTGCATGAACACTGAAGCTTTCTTT	CASSNTCPNRACMNTEAFF
-	TRBJ1-6	-	TRBV18	TGTGCCAGCTCACTTGACATCCCTTATAATTCACCCCTCCACTTT	CASSLDIPYNSPLHF
TRBD1	TRBJ1-4	-	TRBV10-3	TGTGCCATCAGTCGACAGGGGACTAATGAAAAACTGTTTTTT	CAISRQGTNEKLFF
TRBD1	TRBJ2-7	-	TRBV7-9	TGTGCCAGCAGCCTACCGGGACAGGGGGCGACCGCCTACGAGCAGTACTTC	CASSLPGQGATAYEQYF
TRBD1	TRBJ1-5	-	TRBV18	TGTGCCAGCTCACAGACAGGGTTGGAGCCCCAGCATTTT	CASSQTGLEPQHF
-	TRBJ1-5	few	TRBV19	TGTGCCAGTAGTATAGTCTCAGGCTCGGGTCAGCCCCAGCATTTT	CASSIVSGSGQPQHF
TRBD1	TRBJ1-5	-	TRBV5-1	TGCGCCAGCAGCTCAGGACAGGTTCAGAATCAGCCCCAGCATTTT	CASSSGQVQNQPQHF